The sequence of this TCR beta chain was determined in a study of shared clonotypes between healthy human individuals. At the level of the study: Every donor yielded three CD4 naive, three CD4 memory, two CD8 naive and one CD8 memory plate.

V lost 8 bases to trimming and J lost 5 bases; unmatched junction nucleotides: 7. This CDR3 is 14 amino acids long. The V gene's germline CDR1 is MNHEY and CDR2 SMNVEV (reference sequence). Selected positively for CCR7 and CD45RO-negative, naive CD8 cells excluded terminally differentiated effector memory CD45RA+ cells. The authors loaded about 0.2 ug DNA, 25,000 to 30,000 T cell genomes, into sorted-subset replicate PCRs. As processed by the authors: Junction-only sequences without quality scores came from ImmunoSEQ, so filtering differed. Sequencing used immunoSEQ multiplex PCR; TCRdb keeps in-frame clones, though not all of them. V, J and clone size were drawn from that table, and D and trimming were deduced from the DNA. The table includes about 2.1 million clones, 90% to 95% detected once. Remarks on this clone: What it binds is not known.

Study-wide results and limits: Non-shared clonotypes displayed generation probabilities falling below those of clonotypes present in all four donors.

What was sequenced was naive CD8+ T cells from PBMCs. The sequence came from a man aged 18 to 30 in good health. Some clones in this sample may be carry-over from other donors' samples. The chain has TRBV27 and TRBJ2-1; 9 bases match TRBD2. CDR3 bases: TGTGCCAGCGGCTTTAGCGGGAGCGACAATGAGCAGTTCTTC. Translated, it gives CASGFSGSDNEQFF.